Included here is one T cell receptor (beta chain) sequence, with context. The sample originates from a study of blood T cells in healthy people across ages. Next came a second PCR, run for about 6 to 12 cycles, which used a sample-barcoded 5' primer along with a J-beta primer mix. Via MiXCR, TCRdb re-called the 5' RACE reads, giving one row per CDR3 protein. The sample holds 750,000 to 950,000 distinct CDR3 sequences, approximately 55% seen once. Germline assignment: CDR1 KGHDR and CDR2 SFDVKD. The CDR3 spans 13 residues. Trimming removed 8 bases at V and 2 bases at J, with 11 bases between. The sequencing sample was made of blood. The chain has TRBV24-1 and TRBJ1-2; no firm D call. The source of this sequence is a man aged 80 or over in good health. The CDR3 is CATTLDRNYGYTF. The CDR3 DNA is TGTGCCACCACCCTGGACCGGAACTATGGCTACACCTTC.